The next 3 T cell receptor beta chains were all read from a single sample in a study of T-cell reconstitution after alpha-beta-depleted transplantation in children. The TCRbeta library incorporated unique molecular identifiers. TCRdb recomputed calls from the PCR reads with MiXCR, one row per CDR3 protein. The sample includes 240,000 or so distinct CDR3 sequences, approximately 12% seen only once; the top ten take roughly 2.6%. Sequenced material: PBMCs from the stem cell graft donor, taken from the stem cell graft. Source of these receptors: a human donor who donated a stem cell graft to a child with acute lymphoblastic leukemia.

Ten or more counts support this clonotype. V and J are TRBV24-1 and TRBJ2-1; 8 nucleotides agree with TRBD1. J lost 8 bases, V lost 4 bases, and 12 bases had no gene match. This CDR3 has 16 amino acids. Germline-derived CDR1 and CDR2 are KGHDR and SFDVKD. The CDR3: CATSDRGQGAWDEQFF. CDR3 bases: TGTGCCACCAGTGACCGGGGCCAGGGGGCATGGGATGAGCAGTTCTTC.

Points on this clonotype: A read error may be the cause here, since a much bigger clone is one base away. The chain uses TRBV12-3 or TRBV12-4 and TRBJ1-1, with D uncertain. The CDR3 consists of 14 residues. This CDR3 is CTSSFKALNTEAFF. In nucleotides, the CDR3 is TGTACCAGCAGTTTTAAGGCGCTGAACACTGAAGCTTTCTTT.

This clonotype was seen many times. V gene TRBV29-1 combines with J gene TRBJ2-7; TRBD1 agrees at 7 bases. The CDR3 contains 12 residues. Germline CDR1 reads SQVTM; CDR2 reads ANQGSEA. Trimming cost V 4 bases and J 2 bases; bases outside gene matches: 2. In DNA form, the CDR3 reads TGCAGCGTTGTGGACAGGACCTACGAGCAGTACTTC. It translates to CSVVDRTYEQYF.